The 20 T cell receptor beta chains below all came from one sample that was sequenced in a study of T-cell reconstitution after alpha-beta-depleted transplantation in children. Construction of the TCRbeta library involved unique molecular identifiers. TCRdb ran MiXCR on the PCR reads and lists one entry per CDR3 protein. The sample yields 350,000 to 500,000 distinct CDR3 sequences, roughly two fifths seen once. Specimen: PBMCs, collected before TCRalphabeta/CD19-depleted stem cell transplant. These receptors originate from a girl aged 2-10 years with aplastic anemia, due to receive a stem cell transplant.

This rearrangement joins TRBV6-5 to TRBJ2-1; 9 bases are shared with TRBD1. Trimming cost V 2 bases and J 9 bases; bases outside gene matches: 8. This CDR3 contains 15 residues. Germline V gene lookup returns CDR1 MNHEY and CDR2 SVGAGI. The CDR3 DNA reads TGTGCCAGCAGTTACAGGGGACAGGGCTTTATTGAGCAGTTCTTC. It specifies CASSYRGQGFIEQFF.

The rearrangement joins TRBV5-5 to TRBJ2-7; TRBD1 might be the D (7 bases). Trimming shortened V by 2 bases and J by 1 base, and 16 bases separated the two germline ends. In germline, CDR1 is SGHKS, CDR2 YYEKEE (reference sequence). There are 16 residues in the CDR3. Here the CDR3 reads CASSFVSGGSSYEQYF. The CDR3 DNA follows: TGTGCCAGCAGCTTCGTCTCAGGGGGGTCATCCTACGAGCAGTACTTC.

This clonotype was seen repeatedly, ten times or more. V is TRBV7-9 and J is TRBJ2-7; no clear D. Trimming took 3 bases from V and 1 from J, leaving 13 bases between them. Germline lookup yields CDR1 SEHNR and CDR2 FQNEAQ (reference sequence). The CDR3 contains 15 residues. This CDR3 reads CASSLSYPASYEQYF. DNA for the CDR3: TGTGCCAGCAGCTTGTCTTATCCGGCTTCCTACGAGCAGTACTTC.

This clonotype was found once. The rearrangement links TRBV7-8 to TRBJ1-6, with D perhaps TRBD1 (5 bases). Germline-derived CDR1 and CDR2 are SGHVS and FQNEAQ. V was shortened by 4 bases and J by 2 bases, with 18 bases between the two germline ends. This CDR3 region has 18 residues. The CDR3: CASSSRGTGTTYNSPLHF. DNA for the CDR3: TGTGCCAGCAGCTCCCGGGGGACCGGGACCACCTATAATTCACCCCTCCACTTT.

The chain joins TRBV29-1 to TRBJ2-1, with D unclear. CDR1 is SQVTM and CDR2 is ANQGSEA in the germline V gene. CDR3 length: 11 residues. Trimming took off 6 bases at V and 6 bases at J, with 9 bases between the two ends. The CDR3 sequence is CSVWLVNEQFF. In DNA, the CDR3 is TGCAGCGTCTGGTTAGTCAATGAGCAGTTCTTC.

Ten or more counts support this clonotype. This chain connects TRBV5-5 to TRBJ2-7; D tentatively reads TRBD1 or TRBD2 (5 bases each). The CDR3 has 15 amino acids. V was clipped by 4 bases and J by 10 bases, with 24 bases between them. The germline V gene has CDR1 SGHKS and CDR2 YYEKEE (reference sequence). The CDR3 DNA reads as TGTGCCAGCAGCCCCGCTCGGGACGGACGGCCCGACCAGTACTTC. Translating gives CASSPARDGRPDQYF. The full variable domain, with the rest looked up from reference TRBV5-5 and TRBJ2-7, is DAGVTQSPTHLIKTRGQQVTLRCSPISGHKSVSWYQQVLGQGPQFIFQYYEKEERGRGNFPDRFSARQFPNYSSELNVNALLLGDSALYLCASSPARDGRPDQYFGPGTRLTVT.

This chain connects TRBV6-2 or TRBV6-3 to TRBJ2-7, with 10 positions matching TRBD2. With V trimmed by 6 bases and J by 4 bases, 6 bases remained unmatched. CDR1 is MNHEY and CDR2 is SVGEGT in the germline V gene. CDR3 size: 14 residues. The CDR3 coding sequence is TGTGCCAGCAGGCTAGCGGGAGTCTTGTACGAGCAGTACTTC. Translating it yields CASRLAGVLYEQYF.

The sample holds many counts of this clonotype. The CDR3 sequence is CASSPDSNTEAFF. The DNA of the CDR3 is TGCGCCAGCAGCCCCGACAGTAACACTGAAGCTTTCTTT. The chain uses TRBV5-1 and TRBJ1-1, with D maybe TRBD1 (5 bases). The CDR3 loop spans 13 amino acids. Trimming stripped 4 bases from V and 2 bases from J, with 9 bases between. The germline V gene encodes CDR1 SGHRS and CDR2 YFSETQ.

This clonotype was detected a few times. The chain couples TRBV4-3 to TRBJ2-1, with D possibly being TRBD1 (6 bases). Trimming stripped 1 base from V and 7 bases from J, with 17 bases between. This CDR3 is built from 16 residues. In germline, CDR1 is LGHNA, CDR2 YSLEER. Here the CDR3 DNA reads TGCGCCAGCAGCCAAGGGGACGGACAGCCATCGAATGAGCAGTTCTTC. Amino acids: CASSQGDGQPSNEQFF.

The V and J genes are TRBV6-6 and TRBJ1-1; D remains unclear. Trimming left V 11 bases short and J 6 bases short, with 16 bases between. Per germline, CDR1 MNHNY and CDR2 SVGAGI (reference sequence). The CDR3 consists of 12 residues. CDR3 DNA sequence: TGTGCCTCCATTAACGTGCAGGCTGAAGCTTTCTTT. As protein: CASINVQAEAFF.

This clonotype was observed once. The chain carries TRBV2 and TRBJ2-1; 10 nucleotides match TRBD2. The CDR3 totals 16 residues. V shed 3 bases and J 5 bases; nucleotides not matched to a gene: 7. From germline, CDR1 is SNHLY and CDR2 FYNNEI. In DNA form, the CDR3 reads TGTGCCAGCAGTGACCTGGGAGCGGGAGGGCACAATGAGCAGTTCTTC. Translating gives CASSDLGAGGHNEQFF.

The J gene is TRBJ2-6, the V gene TRBV20-1; 10 bases line up with TRBD2. There are 17 residues in the CDR3. With 5 bases clipped from V and 0 bases from J, the junction kept 7 bases outside the gene matches. The V gene's germline CDR1 is DFQATT and CDR2 SNEGSKA (reference sequence). The chain's CDR3 is CSAPSGGSSSGANVLTF. Written as DNA, the CDR3 is TGCAGTGCTCCTAGCGGGGGTTCCAGCTCTGGGGCCAACGTCCTGACTTTC.

The chain recombines TRBV7-3 with TRBJ1-6; weak D call: TRBD1 (5 bases). From germline, CDR1 is SGHTA and CDR2 FQGTGA. This CDR3 comprises 13 residues. Trimming removed 11 bases from V and 9 bases from J, with 17 bases in between. CDR3 in amino acids: CASSAGGSSPLHF. For the CDR3, the DNA is TGTGCCTCCTCAGCCGGGGGTTCTTCACCCCTCCACTTT.

The V and J genes are TRBV20-1 and TRBJ2-5; D might be TRBD1 (6 bases). This CDR3 has 12 amino acids. Trimming left V 4 bases short and J 7 bases short, with 13 bases between. CDR1 and CDR2 from the germline V gene are DFQATT and SNEGSKA (reference sequence). CDR3: CSAKGQAATQYF. In DNA, the CDR3 is TGCAGTGCTAAGGGACAAGCGGCGACCCAGTACTTC.

This clonotype was counted a few times. The chain joins TRBV27 to TRBJ2-7; the D gene is possibly TRBD2 (5 bases). Trimming cost V 6 bases and J 7 bases, with 22 bases left between them. Germline V lookup: CDR1 MNHEY, CDR2 SMNVEV (reference sequence). This CDR3 spans 15 amino acids. This CDR3 reads CASSRSGSRVGEQYF. The CDR3 region has the DNA TGTGCCAGCAGCCGCAGTGGGAGTCGTGTGGGGGAGCAGTACTTC.

V and J are TRBV28 and TRBJ2-1; the D gene is possibly TRBD2 (5 bases). The V end lost 5 bases, the J end lost 0 bases, and 14 bases lay between the germline ends. Germline loops: CDR1 MDHEN, CDR2 SYDVKM. The CDR3 is made up of 16 amino acids. In DNA form, the CDR3 reads TGTGCCAGCAGTACGACTATTCAAGGCTCCTACAATGAGCAGTTCTTC. Translated, it gives CASSTTIQGSYNEQFF.

The CDR3 loop reads CASSSGQIMNTEAFF. In DNA, the CDR3 is TGTGCCAGCAGTTCGGGACAAATCATGAACACTGAAGCTTTCTTT. The rearrangement joins TRBV6-5 to TRBJ1-1; the D gene is possibly TRBD1 (6 bases). CDR3 length equals 15 residues. The germline V gene has CDR1 MNHEY and CDR2 SVGAGI. V lost 4 bases, J lost 0 bases, and 12 bases lay in between.

This clonotype was detected a few times. V usage is TRBV20-1 and J usage is TRBJ1-2; D might be TRBD1 (5 bases). Germline V gene sequence: CDR1 DFQATT, CDR2 SNEGSKA (reference sequence). V lost 2 bases, J lost 4 bases, and 11 bases lay in between. The CDR3 is 13 residues long. CDR3: CSARPGTTYGYTF. The CDR3 coding sequence is TGCAGTGCTAGACCGGGGACTACCTATGGCTACACCTTC.

The V and J genes are TRBV6-4 and TRBJ2-6; the D is unclear. The germline V gene encodes CDR1 MRHNA and CDR2 SNTAGT. This CDR3 has 15 amino acids. V was shortened by 0 bases and J by 2 bases, with 5 bases between the two germline ends. Here the CDR3 DNA reads TGTGCCAGCAGTGACTCCCTAGCTGGGGCCAACGTCCTGACTTTC. Protein sequence: CASSDSLAGANVLTF.

This clonotype has a handful of counts. This chain uses TRBV5-5 with TRBJ1-1; 7 nucleotides line up with TRBD1. CDR1 SGHKS and CDR2 YYEKEE come from the germline V gene (reference sequence). The CDR3 totals 17 residues. V shed 2 bases and J 1 base; nucleotides not matched to a gene: 11. The CDR3 nucleotides are TGTGCCAGCAGCTTACCGACAGGGACGTTTTGGAACACTGAAGCTTTCTTT. It specifies CASSLPTGTFWNTEAFF.